The T cell receptor (beta chain) described here comes from a study of T cell changes during pregnancy in multiple sclerosis. Trimming removed 3 bases at V and 3 bases at J, with 12 bases between. The CDR3 spans 14 residues. CDR1 is MNHEY, CDR2 SMNVEV, per germline (reference sequence). Generated by immunoSEQ multiplex PCR, the TCRdb table keeps only in-frame clones and is missing some. This table has approximately 35,000 clones, roughly 89% appearing once. This clone was seen more than once but under ten times. The clonotype was recovered from a female donor in good health, enrolled as a control in a pregnancy study. The input for sequencing was CD4+ T cells from peripheral blood mononuclear cells, taken after pregnancy. The V call is TRBV27, the J call TRBJ2-7; possibly TRBD1 for D (5 bases). CDR3 region: CASSFDSVNYEQYF. In DNA form, the CDR3 reads TGTGCCAGCAGTTTTGACAGTGTTAACTACGAGCAGTACTTC.